Shown below are 22 T cell receptor beta chains from a single sample sequenced in a study of T-cell reconstitution after alpha-beta-depleted transplantation in children. As it was prepared, the TCRbeta library received unique molecular identifiers. TCRdb re-derived calls from the PCR reads in MiXCR, one entry per CDR3 protein. The sample has about 200,000 distinct CDR3 sequences; about 6% are singletons. Sequencing was performed on PBMCs, taken before TCRalphabeta/CD19-depleted stem cell transplant. The origin of the receptors is a girl in the first two years of life with combined immunodeficiency, due to receive a stem cell transplant.

This clonotype has at least ten counts. The chain uses TRBV20-1 and TRBJ2-3, with 9 bases that match TRBD2. The CDR3 has 15 residues. Trimming removed 3 bases from V and 6 bases from J; junction bases left unmatched: 10. Germline V CDR1 and CDR2: DFQATT, SNEGSKA (reference sequence). The CDR3: CSASPGLAVSDTQYF. The CDR3 DNA sequence: TGCAGTGCTAGTCCGGGACTAGCAGTAAGTGATACGCAGTATTTT.

This clonotype was seen at least ten times. This sequence joins TRBV27 and TRBJ2-2, with 7 bases lining up with TRBD1. The CDR3 spans 15 residues. Per the germline V gene, CDR1 is MNHEY and CDR2 is SMNVEV (reference sequence). V trimming: 5 bases; J trimming: 4 bases; junction bases outside the gene matches: 7. The CDR3 spells CASSLGGSGTGELFF. In DNA, the CDR3 is TGTGCCAGCAGTCTAGGGGGCTCCGGCACCGGGGAGCTGTTTTTT.

This clonotype was picked up many times. The chain links TRBV20-1 to TRBJ2-7; TRBD2 aligns across 14 bases. V shed 5 bases and J 3 bases; nucleotides not matched to a gene: 12. CDR3 length: 17 amino acids. Germline V gene sequence: CDR1 DFQATT, CDR2 SNEGSKA (reference sequence). CDR3 sequence (DNA): TGCAGTGCTCATTCCGGGACTAGCGGGAGTCGAAGCTACGAGCAGTACTTC. As protein: CSAHSGTSGSRSYEQYF.

This clonotype was found many times. J is TRBJ2-7 and V is TRBV18, with TRBD1 matching 7 bases. The V and J ends lost 2 bases and 3 bases, in that order; junction bases with no gene match: 10. Germline CDR1 and CDR2: KGHSH and LQKENI. CDR3 size: 16 residues. The CDR3 DNA is TGTGCCAGCTCACCAATCAGCCAGACAGGGAGCTACGAGCAGTACTTC. This translates into CASSPISQTGSYEQYF.

This clonotype was picked up many times. The chain links TRBV2 to TRBJ2-3; TRBD2 matches 9 bases. The CDR3 covers 14 residues. Germline-derived CDR1 and CDR2 are SNHLY and FYNNEI. The ends lost 3 bases at V and 8 bases at J; junction bases unmatched: 6. The DNA of the CDR3 is TGTGCCAGCAGTGATAGCGGGAGACTTGGTACGCAGTATTTT. This encodes CASSDSGRLGTQYF.

At least ten counts were recorded for this clonotype. This chain uses TRBV4-3 with TRBJ1-6; D is ambiguous. The germline V and J ends were trimmed by 1 base and 8 bases, with 6 bases remaining between them. The CDR3 is 13 residues long. Germline lookup yields CDR1 LGHNA and CDR2 YSLEER. Here the CDR3 reads CASSQVEDSPLHF. CDR3 nucleotide sequence: TGCGCCAGCAGCCAAGTGGAGGATTCACCCCTCCACTTT.

This clonotype was counted only a few times. This sequence joins TRBV12-3 or TRBV12-4 and TRBJ1-1, with a weak D call TRBD1 (5 bases). Trimming took off 5 bases at V and 4 bases at J, with 17 bases between the two ends. This CDR3 comprises 15 residues. In DNA form, the CDR3 reads TGTGCCAGCAGTCCTCGGTCTGATGGGGGCACTGAAGCTTTCTTT. Its protein product is CASSPRSDGGTEAFF.

This clonotype was observed at least ten times. This sequence joins TRBV20-1 and TRBJ2-4; unclear D gene. The CDR3 totals 13 residues. Trimming removed 6 bases from V and 6 bases from J, with 15 bases in between. Germline assignment: CDR1 DFQATT and CDR2 SNEGSKA (reference sequence). The chain's CDR3 is CSARSFSRNIQYF. The CDR3 DNA reads as TGCAGTGCGCGCAGTTTTAGTCGAAACATTCAGTACTTC.

V is TRBV28 and J is TRBJ2-7; unclear D gene. Germline V gives CDR1 MDHEN, CDR2 SYDVKM. The CDR3 totals 12 residues. V gave up 3 bases and J gave up 5 bases, with 8 bases separating them. The CDR3 reads CASSLLTDEQYF. CDR3 nucleotide sequence: TGTGCCAGCAGTTTGCTTACCGACGAGCAGTACTTC. Variable domain in full (rest from reference TRBV28 and TRBJ2-7): DVKVTQSSRYLVKRTGEKVFLECVQDMDHENMFWYRQDPGLGLRLIYFSYDVKMKEKGDIPEGYSVSREKKERFSLILESASTNQTSMYLCASSLLTDEQYFGPGTRLTVT.

This clonotype was counted many times. J is TRBJ2-1 and V is TRBV5-1, with 8 positions matching TRBD2. Germline V gene data show CDR1 as SGHRS and CDR2 as YFSETQ. V lost 3 bases, J lost 6 bases, and 2 bases stayed unmatched. The CDR3 runs to 13 residues. This CDR3 reads CASSSGTSNEQFF. CDR3 coding DNA: TGCGCCAGCAGCTCCGGGACTAGCAATGAGCAGTTCTTC.

There are many counts of this clonotype. V is TRBV10-3 and J is TRBJ2-1, with 12 bases fitting TRBD2. The CDR3 runs 16 residues. CDR1 is ENHRY, CDR2 SYGVKD, per germline. Trimming at V came to 0 bases and at J to 4 bases, leaving 1 base not matched to a gene. The CDR3 spells CAISESGTSGYNEQFF. DNA for the CDR3: TGTGCCATCAGTGAGTCTGGGACTAGCGGGTACAATGAGCAGTTCTTC.

As concerns this clonotype: A much larger clone is a single base away; this may be a read error. The gene calls are TRBV2 and TRBJ1-1, with TRBD1 matching over 8 bases. Per germline, CDR1 SNHLY and CDR2 FYNNEI. The CDR3 is made up of 15 amino acids. This CDR3 is CACSEGDRLNTEAFF. The DNA for the CDR3 is TGTGCCTGCAGTGAAGGGGACAGGCTGAACACTGAAGCTTTCTTT.

In this sample, this clonotype turned up many times. The gene calls are TRBV6-2 or TRBV6-3 and TRBJ2-2, with D possibly being TRBD2 (5 bases). Germline V gene sequence: CDR1 MNHEY, CDR2 SVGEGT. Trimming removed 5 bases at V and 3 bases at J, with 10 bases between. CDR3 size: 14 residues. CDR3: CASSGLRDTGELFF. CDR3 DNA: TGTGCCAGCAGTGGACTGCGGGACACCGGGGAGCTGTTTTTT.

This clonotype came up many times. This rearrangement joins TRBV29-1 to TRBJ2-1, with 7 bases that match TRBD2. This CDR3 has 11 residues. The trim removed 7 bases at V and 7 bases at J, leaving 4 bases unmatched. Germline V lookup: CDR1 SQVTM, CDR2 ANQGSEA. CDR3 loop: CSASLANEQFF. CDR3 DNA: TGCAGCGCCTCACTAGCGAATGAGCAGTTCTTC.

This clonotype has at least ten counts. The chain combines TRBV6-2 or TRBV6-3 with TRBJ1-4; D gene unclear. CDR1 is MNHEY, CDR2 SVGEGT, per germline. Trimming took 1 base from V and 0 from J, leaving 9 bases between them. The CDR3 loop spans 16 amino acids. In DNA, the CDR3 is TGTGCCAGCAGTTACTACGACTTTGCAACTAATGAAAAACTGTTTTTT. Translated: CASSYYDFATNEKLFF.

Many counts were recorded for this clonotype. The chain is built from TRBV3-1 and TRBJ2-7; D ambiguous. This CDR3 is built from 15 residues. V was pared by 1 base and J by 0 bases, with 10 bases between. Germline CDR1 and CDR2: LGHDT and YNNKEL (reference sequence). The CDR3 DNA sequence: TGTGCCAGCAGCCAAGTATACCGCAGCTCCTACGAGCAGTACTTC. It is translated as CASSQVYRSSYEQYF.

This chain connects TRBV7-9 to TRBJ1-6, with 7 nucleotides matching TRBD1. Germline V gene data show CDR1 as SEHNR and CDR2 as FQNEAQ (reference sequence). The CDR3 spans 15 residues. V lost 1 base to trimming and J lost 6 bases; unmatched junction nucleotides: 3. Here the CDR3 reads CASSLVQGGNSPLHF. The CDR3 DNA follows: TGTGCCAGCAGCTTAGTCCAGGGGGGTAATTCACCCCTCCACTTT. The variable domain in full, completed from reference TRBV7-9 and TRBJ1-6, reads DTGVSQNPRHKITKRGQNVTFRCDPISEHNRLYWYRQTLGQGPEFLTYFQNEAQLEKSRLLSDRFSAERPKGSFSTLEIQRTEQGDSAMYLCASSLVQGGNSPLHFGNGTRLTVT.

Many counts were recorded for this clonotype. In DNA form, the CDR3 reads TGTGCCAGCAGTTACGGGGAAATGAACACTGAAGCTTTCTTT. Protein: CASSYGEMNTEAFF. The chain links TRBV6-5 to TRBJ1-1; D is ambiguous. This CDR3 has 14 residues. The germline V gene encodes CDR1 MNHEY and CDR2 SVGAGI. The germline V and J ends were trimmed by 2 bases and 0 bases, with 7 bases remaining between them.

In this sample, this clonotype turned up a few times. The chain recombines TRBV4-1 with TRBJ2-3, with D perhaps matching TRBD1 (5 bases). The CDR3 spans 18 residues. With 0 bases removed from V and 0 bases from J, the gap between germline ends came to 16 bases. CDR1 is MGHRA, CDR2 YSYEKL, per germline. CDR3 nucleotides: TGCGCCAGCAGCCAAGAGGTAATCCGGACACCCAGCACAGATACGCAGTATTTT. It translates to CASSQEVIRTPSTDTQYF.

This clonotype is medium-sized (0.01 to 0.1%). The chain recombines TRBV29-1 with TRBJ2-1; 9 nucleotides line up with TRBD2. This CDR3 is built from 13 residues. Germline V gene data show CDR1 as SQVTM and CDR2 as ANQGSEA. Germline trimming cut 5 bases from V and 7 bases from J; bases unmatched to any gene: 6. The CDR3 sequence: CSVFLAGSNEQFF. The CDR3 DNA is TGCAGCGTTTTTCTAGCGGGATCAAATGAGCAGTTCTTC.

This clonotype was observed at least ten times. The chain combines TRBV24-1 with TRBJ2-1, with 12 positions matching TRBD2. This CDR3 is built from 17 residues. Germline lookup yields CDR1 KGHDR and CDR2 SFDVKD. V shed 3 bases and J 8 bases; nucleotides not matched to a gene: 10. Written as DNA, the CDR3 is TGTGCCACCAGTGATCAAAGTACTAGCGGGGGGTTCGATGAGCAGTTCTTC. Its translation: CATSDQSTSGGFDEQFF.

This clonotype was seen ten or more times. The rearrangement links TRBV29-1 to TRBJ2-1; D not resolved. Germline lookup yields CDR1 SQVTM and CDR2 ANQGSEA. The CDR3 is made up of 12 amino acids. Between the trimmed V and J ends, which lost 7 bases and 3 bases, there was a span of 10 bases. DNA of the CDR3: TGCAGCGCTCCAATAGACTACAATGAGCAGTTCTTC. Protein: CSAPIDYNEQFF.